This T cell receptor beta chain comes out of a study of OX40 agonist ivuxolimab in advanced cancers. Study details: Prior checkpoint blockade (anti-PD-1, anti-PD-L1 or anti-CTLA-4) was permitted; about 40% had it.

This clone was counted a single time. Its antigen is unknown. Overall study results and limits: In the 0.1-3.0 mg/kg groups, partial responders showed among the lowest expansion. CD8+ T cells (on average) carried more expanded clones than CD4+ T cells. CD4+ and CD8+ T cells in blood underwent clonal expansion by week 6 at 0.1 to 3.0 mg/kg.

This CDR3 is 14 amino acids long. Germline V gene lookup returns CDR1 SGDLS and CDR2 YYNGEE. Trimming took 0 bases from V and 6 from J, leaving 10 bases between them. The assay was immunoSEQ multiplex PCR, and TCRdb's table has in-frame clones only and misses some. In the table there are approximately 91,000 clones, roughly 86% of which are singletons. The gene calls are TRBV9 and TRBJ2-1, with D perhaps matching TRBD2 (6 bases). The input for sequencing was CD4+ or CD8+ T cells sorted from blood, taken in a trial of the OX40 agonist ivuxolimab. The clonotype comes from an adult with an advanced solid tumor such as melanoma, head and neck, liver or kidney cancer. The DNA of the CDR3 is TGTGCCAGCAGCGTAGCGGGAGAGACCAATGAGCAGTTCTTC. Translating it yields CASSVAGETNEQFF.